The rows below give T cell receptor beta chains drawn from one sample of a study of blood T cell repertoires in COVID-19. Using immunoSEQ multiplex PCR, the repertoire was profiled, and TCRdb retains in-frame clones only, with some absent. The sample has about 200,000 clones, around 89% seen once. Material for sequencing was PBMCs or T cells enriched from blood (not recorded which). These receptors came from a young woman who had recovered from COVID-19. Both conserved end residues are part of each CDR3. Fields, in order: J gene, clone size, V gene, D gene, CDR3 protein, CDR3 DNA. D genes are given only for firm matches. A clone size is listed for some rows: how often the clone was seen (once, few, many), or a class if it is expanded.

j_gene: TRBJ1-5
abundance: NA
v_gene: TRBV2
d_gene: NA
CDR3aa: CASSERLEGGNQPQHF
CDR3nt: TGTGCCAGCAGTGAAAGGTTGGAGGGAGGCAATCAGCCCCAGCATTTT

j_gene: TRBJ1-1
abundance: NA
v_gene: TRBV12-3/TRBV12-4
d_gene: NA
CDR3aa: CASSLQGNTEAFF
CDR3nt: TGTGCCAGCAGTTTACAGGGGAACACTGAAGCTTTCTTT

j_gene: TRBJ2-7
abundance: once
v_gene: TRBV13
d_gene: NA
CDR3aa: CASSFYHEQYF
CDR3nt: TGTGCCAGCAGCTTCTACCACGAGCAGTACTTC

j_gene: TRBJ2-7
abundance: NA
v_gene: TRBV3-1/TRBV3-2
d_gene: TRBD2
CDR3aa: CASSHGTAGGYEQYF
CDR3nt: TGTGCCAGCAGCCATGGGACAGCGGGGGGCTACGAGCAGTACTTC

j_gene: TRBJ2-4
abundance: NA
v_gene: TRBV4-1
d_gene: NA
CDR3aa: CASSQVAEWGRNIQYF
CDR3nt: TGCGCCAGCAGCCAAGTAGCAGAGTGGGGCCGGAACATTCAGTACTTC

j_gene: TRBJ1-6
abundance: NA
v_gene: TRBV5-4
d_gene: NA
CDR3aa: CASSLAGVDSPLHF
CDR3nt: TGTGCCAGCAGCTTGGCCGGGGTGGATTCACCCCTCCACTTT

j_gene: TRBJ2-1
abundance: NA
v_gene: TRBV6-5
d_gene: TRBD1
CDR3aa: CASTSTGSTYNEQFF
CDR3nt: TGTGCCAGCACTTCGACAGGGTCTACATACAATGAGCAGTTCTTC

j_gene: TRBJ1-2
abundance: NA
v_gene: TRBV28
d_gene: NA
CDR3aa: CASRQGGGYTF
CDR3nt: TGTGCCAGCAGGCAGGGCGGTGGCTACACCTTC

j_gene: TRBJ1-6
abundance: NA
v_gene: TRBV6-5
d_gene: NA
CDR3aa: CASRDGEAMGSPLHF
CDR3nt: TGTGCCAGCAGGGACGGGGAAGCTATGGGTTCACCCCTCCACTTT

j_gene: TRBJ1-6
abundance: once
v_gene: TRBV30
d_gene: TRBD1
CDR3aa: CAWSPRTGKDSPLHF
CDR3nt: TGTGCCTGGAGCCCTAGGACAGGGAAGGATTCACCCCTCCACTTT

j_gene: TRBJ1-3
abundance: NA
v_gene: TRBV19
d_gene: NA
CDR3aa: CASTLDSSSGNTIYF
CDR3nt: TGTGCCAGCACCCTGGACAGCTCCTCTGGAAACACCATATATTTT

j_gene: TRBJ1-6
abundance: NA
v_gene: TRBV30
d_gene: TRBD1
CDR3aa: CACQTGGWGQPNSPLHF
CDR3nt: TGTGCCTGCCAAACAGGGGGATGGGGCCAACCCAATTCACCCCTCCACTTT

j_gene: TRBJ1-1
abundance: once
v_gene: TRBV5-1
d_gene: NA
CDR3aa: CASSLVDSLNTEAFF
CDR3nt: TGCGCCAGCAGCTTGGTAGACAGTTTGAACACTGAAGCTTTCTTT

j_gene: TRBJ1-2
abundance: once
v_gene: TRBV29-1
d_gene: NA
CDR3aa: CSVEGGAHYGYTF
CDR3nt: TGCAGCGTTGAAGGCGGGGCTCACTATGGCTACACCTTC

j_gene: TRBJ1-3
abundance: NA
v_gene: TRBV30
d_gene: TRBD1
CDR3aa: CAWTPGQGTGNTIYF
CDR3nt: TGTGCCTGGACCCCGGGACAGGGGACTGGAAACACCATATATTTT

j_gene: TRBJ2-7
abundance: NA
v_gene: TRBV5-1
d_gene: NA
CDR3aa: CASSSEGEQYF
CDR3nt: TGCGCCAGCAGTTCCGAGGGCGAGCAGTACTTC

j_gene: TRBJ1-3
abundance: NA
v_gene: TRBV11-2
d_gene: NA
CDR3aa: CASSSGGRGGNTIYF
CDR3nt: TGTGCCAGCAGCTCCGGGGGACGGGGAGGAAACACCATATATTTT

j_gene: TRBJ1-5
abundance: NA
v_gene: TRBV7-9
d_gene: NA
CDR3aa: CASSLGMGREEPQHF
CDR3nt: TGTGCCAGCAGCTTAGGAATGGGCAGGGAAGAACCCCAGCATTTT

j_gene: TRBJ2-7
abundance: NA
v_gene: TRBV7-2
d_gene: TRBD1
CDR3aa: CASSTRQGNHEQYF
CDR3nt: TGTGCCAGCAGCACTCGACAGGGGAACCACGAGCAGTACTTC

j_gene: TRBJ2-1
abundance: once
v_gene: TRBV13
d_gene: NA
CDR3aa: CASSSYSRDEQFF
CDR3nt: TGTGCCAGCAGCTCCTACTCTAGAGATGAGCAGTTCTTC

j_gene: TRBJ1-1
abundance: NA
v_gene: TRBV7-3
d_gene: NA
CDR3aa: CASSFEQNTEAFF
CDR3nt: TGTGCCAGCAGCTTCGAGCAAAACACTGAAGCTTTCTTT

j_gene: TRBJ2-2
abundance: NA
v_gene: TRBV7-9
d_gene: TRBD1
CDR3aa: CASSSTSAEGRGRTGELFF
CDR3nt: TGTGCCAGCAGCTCAACTTCTGCGGAGGGCAGGGGGCGGACCGGGGAGCTGTTTTTT

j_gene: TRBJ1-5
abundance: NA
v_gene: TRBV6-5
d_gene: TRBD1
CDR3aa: CASSPQGQGNQPQHF
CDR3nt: TGTGCCAGCAGTCCACAGGGGCAGGGCAATCAGCCCCAGCATTTT

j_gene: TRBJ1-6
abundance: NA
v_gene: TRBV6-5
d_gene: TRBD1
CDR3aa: CASSTGADNSPLHF
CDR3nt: TGTGCCAGCAGTACAGGGGCCGATAATTCACCCCTCCACTTT

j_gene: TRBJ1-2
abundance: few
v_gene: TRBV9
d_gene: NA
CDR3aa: CASSGQVSGYGYTF
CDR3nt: TGTGCCAGCAGCGGGCAGGTCTCTGGGTATGGCTACACCTTC

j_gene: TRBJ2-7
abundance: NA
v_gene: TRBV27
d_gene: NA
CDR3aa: CASSSTGVYEQYF
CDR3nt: TGTGCCAGCAGTTCTACTGGAGTCTACGAGCAGTACTTC

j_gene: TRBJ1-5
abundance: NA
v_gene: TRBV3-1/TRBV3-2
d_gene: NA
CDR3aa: CASSRGNSNQPQHF
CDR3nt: TGTGCCAGCAGCAGGGGGAATAGCAATCAGCCCCAGCATTTT

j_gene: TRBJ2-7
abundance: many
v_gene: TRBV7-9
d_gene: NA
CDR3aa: CASSRLLNEQYF
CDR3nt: TGTGCCAGCAGCCGACTGTTAAACGAGCAGTACTTC

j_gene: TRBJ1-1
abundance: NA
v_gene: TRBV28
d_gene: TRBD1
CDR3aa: CASYSRDRNHPRTEAFF
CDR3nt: TGTGCCAGCTACAGCCGGGACAGGAATCACCCACGCACTGAAGCTTTCTTT